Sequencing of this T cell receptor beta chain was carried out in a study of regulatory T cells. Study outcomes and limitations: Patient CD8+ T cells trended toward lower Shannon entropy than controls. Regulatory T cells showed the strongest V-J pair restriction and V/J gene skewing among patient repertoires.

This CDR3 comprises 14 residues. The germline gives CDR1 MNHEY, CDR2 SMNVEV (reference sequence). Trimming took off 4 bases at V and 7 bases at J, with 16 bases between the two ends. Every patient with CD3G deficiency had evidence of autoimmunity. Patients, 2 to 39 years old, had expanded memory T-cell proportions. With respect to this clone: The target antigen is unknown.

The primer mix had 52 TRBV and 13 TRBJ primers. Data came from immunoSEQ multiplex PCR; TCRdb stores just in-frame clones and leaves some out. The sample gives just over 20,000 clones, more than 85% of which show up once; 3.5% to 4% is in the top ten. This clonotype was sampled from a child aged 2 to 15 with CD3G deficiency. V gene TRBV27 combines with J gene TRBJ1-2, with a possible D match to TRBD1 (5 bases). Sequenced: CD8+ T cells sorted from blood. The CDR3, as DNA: TGTGCCAGCAGTTCGACAGCAGCCGCCCGTGGCTACACCTTC. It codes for CASSSTAAARGYTF.